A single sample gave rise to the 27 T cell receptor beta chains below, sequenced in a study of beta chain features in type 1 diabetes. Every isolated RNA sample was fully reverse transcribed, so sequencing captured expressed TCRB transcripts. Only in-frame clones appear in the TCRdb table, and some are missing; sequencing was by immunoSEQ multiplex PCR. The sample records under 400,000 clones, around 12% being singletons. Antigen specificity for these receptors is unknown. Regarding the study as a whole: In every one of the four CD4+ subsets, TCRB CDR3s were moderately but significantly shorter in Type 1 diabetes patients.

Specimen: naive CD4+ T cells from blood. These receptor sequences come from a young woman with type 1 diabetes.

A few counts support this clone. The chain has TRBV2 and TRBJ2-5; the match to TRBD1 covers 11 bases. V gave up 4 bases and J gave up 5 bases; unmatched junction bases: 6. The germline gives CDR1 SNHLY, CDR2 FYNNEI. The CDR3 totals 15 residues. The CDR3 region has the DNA TGTGCCAGCAGTGGAGGGACAGGGGGTTCTGAGACCCAGTACTTC. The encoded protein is CASSGGTGGSETQYF.

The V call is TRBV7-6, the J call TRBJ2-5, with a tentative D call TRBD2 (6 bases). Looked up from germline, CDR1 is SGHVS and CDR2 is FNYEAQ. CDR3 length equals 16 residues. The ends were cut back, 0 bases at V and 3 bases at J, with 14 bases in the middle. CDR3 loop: CASSLAGRGGKETQYF. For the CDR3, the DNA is TGTGCCAGCAGCTTAGCGGGGCGGGGCGGTAAAGAGACCCAGTACTTC.

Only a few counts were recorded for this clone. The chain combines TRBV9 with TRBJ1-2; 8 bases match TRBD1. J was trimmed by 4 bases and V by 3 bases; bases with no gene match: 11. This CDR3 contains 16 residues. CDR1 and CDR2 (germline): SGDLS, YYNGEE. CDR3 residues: CASSDTGGAKIYGYTF. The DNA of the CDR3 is TGTGCCAGCAGCGATACAGGGGGGGCAAAGATCTATGGCTACACCTTC.

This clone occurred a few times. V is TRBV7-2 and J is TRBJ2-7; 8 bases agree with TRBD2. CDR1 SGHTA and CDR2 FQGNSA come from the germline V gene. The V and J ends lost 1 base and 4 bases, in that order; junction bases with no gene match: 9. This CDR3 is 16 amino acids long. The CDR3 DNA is TGTGCCAGCAGCTTAGTTGGACTAGCTGAGGAATACGAGCAGTACTTC. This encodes CASSLVGLAEEYEQYF.

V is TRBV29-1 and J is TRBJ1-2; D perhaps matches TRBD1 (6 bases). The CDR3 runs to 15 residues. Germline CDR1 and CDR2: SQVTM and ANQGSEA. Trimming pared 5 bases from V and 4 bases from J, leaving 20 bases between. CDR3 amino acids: CSVPKADSRIYGYTF. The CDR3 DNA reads TGCAGCGTTCCCAAGGCGGACAGTCGAATCTATGGCTACACCTTC.

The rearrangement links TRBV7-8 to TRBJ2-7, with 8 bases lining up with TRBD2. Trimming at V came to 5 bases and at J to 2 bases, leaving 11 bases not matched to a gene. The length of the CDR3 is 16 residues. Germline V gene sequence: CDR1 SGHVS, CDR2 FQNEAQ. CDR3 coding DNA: TGTGCCAGCAGCGCCCAACTTAGCGGGATCCCCTACGAGCAGTACTTC. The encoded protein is CASSAQLSGIPYEQYF. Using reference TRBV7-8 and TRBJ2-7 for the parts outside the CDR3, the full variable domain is GAGVSQSPRYKVAKRGQDVALRCDPISGHVSLFWYQQALGQGPEFLTYFQNEAQLDKSGLPSDRFFAERPEGSVSTLKIQRTQQEDSAVYLCASSAQLSGIPYEQYFGPGTRLTVT.

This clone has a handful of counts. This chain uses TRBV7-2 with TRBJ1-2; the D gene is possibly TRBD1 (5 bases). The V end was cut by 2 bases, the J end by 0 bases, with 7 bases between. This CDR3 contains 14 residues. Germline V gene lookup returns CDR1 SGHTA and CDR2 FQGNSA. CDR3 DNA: TGTGCCAGCAGCTTACGACAGCCTAACTATGGCTACACCTTC. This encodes CASSLRQPNYGYTF.

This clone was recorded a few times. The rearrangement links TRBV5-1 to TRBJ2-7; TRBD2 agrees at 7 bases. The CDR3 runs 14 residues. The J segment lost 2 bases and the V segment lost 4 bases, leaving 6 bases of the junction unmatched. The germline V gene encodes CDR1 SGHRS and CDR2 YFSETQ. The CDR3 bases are TGCGCCAGCAGCCCAAGGGAGGGGCCCTACGAGCAGTACTTC. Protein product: CASSPREGPYEQYF. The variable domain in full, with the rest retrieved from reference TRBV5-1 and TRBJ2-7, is KAGVTQTPRYLIKTRGQQVTLSCSPISGHRSVSWYQQTPGQGLQFLFEYFSETQRNKGNFPGRFSGRQFSNSRSEMNVSTLELGDSALYLCASSPREGPYEQYFGPGTRLTVT.

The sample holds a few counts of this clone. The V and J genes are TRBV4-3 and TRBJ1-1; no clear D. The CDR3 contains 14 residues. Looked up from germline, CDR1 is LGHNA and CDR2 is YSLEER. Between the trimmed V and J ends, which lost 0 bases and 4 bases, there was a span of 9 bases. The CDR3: CASSQDTGSTEAFF. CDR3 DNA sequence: TGCGCCAGCAGCCAAGATACGGGTAGCACTGAAGCTTTCTTT.

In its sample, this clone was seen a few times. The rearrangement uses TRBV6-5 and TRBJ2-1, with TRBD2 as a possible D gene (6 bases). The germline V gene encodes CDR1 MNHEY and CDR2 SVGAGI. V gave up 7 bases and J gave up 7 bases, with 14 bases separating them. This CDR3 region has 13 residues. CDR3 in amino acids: CASKRGLENEQFF. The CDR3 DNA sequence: TGTGCCAGCAAGAGGGGACTCGAGAATGAGCAGTTCTTC.

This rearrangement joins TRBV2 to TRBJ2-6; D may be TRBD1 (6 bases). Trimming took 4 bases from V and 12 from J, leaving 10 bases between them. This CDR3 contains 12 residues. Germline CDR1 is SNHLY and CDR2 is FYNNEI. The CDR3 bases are TGTGCCAGCAGTGTCAGGGGAGTCGTCCTGACTTTC. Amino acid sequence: CASSVRGVVLTF.

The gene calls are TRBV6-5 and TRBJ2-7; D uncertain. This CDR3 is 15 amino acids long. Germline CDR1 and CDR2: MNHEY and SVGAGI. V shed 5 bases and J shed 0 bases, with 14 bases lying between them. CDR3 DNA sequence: TGTGCCAGCAGTAGACCGGGTTCCCTCTCCTACGAGCAGTACTTC. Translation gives CASSRPGSLSYEQYF.

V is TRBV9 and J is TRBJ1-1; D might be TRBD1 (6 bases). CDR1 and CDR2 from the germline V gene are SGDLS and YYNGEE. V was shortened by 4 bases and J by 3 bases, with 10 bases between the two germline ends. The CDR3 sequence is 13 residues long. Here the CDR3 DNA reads TGTGCCAGCAGCTTGGACAGCTACACTGAAGCTTTCTTT. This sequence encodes CASSLDSYTEAFF.

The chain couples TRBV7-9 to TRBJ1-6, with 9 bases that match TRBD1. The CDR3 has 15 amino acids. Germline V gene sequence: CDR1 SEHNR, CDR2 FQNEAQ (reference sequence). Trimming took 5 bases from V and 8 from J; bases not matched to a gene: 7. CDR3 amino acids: CASSPDRGHHSPLHF. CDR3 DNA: TGTGCCAGCAGCCCGGACAGGGGCCACCATTCACCCCTCCACTTT.

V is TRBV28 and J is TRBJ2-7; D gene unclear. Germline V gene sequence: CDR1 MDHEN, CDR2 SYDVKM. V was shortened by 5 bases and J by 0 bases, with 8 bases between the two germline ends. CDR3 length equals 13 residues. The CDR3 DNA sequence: TGTGCCAGCAGTGCCCCTAGCTCCTACGAGCAGTACTTC. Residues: CASSAPSSYEQYF.

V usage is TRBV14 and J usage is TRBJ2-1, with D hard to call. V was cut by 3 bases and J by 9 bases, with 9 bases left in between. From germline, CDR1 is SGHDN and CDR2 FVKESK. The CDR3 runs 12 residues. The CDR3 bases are TGTGCCAGCAGCCACCCTTACGGTGAGCAGTTCTTC. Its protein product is CASSHPYGEQFF.

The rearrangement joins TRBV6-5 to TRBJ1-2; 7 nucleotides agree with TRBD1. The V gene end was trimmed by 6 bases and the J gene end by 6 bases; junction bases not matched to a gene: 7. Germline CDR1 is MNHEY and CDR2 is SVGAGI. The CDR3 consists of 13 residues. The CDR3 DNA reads TGTGCCAGCAGCTCCGGGACAGCTCATGGCTACACCTTC. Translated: CASSSGTAHGYTF.

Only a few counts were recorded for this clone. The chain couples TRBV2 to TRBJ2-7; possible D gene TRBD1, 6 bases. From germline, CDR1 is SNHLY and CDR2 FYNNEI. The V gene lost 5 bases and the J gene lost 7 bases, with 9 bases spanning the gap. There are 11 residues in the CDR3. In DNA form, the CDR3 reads TGTGCCAGCAGTAAACAGGGAGAGCAGTACTTC. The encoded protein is CASSKQGEQYF.

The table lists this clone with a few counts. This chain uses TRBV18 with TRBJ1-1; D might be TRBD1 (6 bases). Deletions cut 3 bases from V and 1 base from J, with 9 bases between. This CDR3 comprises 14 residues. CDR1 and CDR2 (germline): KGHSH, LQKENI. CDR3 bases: TGTGCCAGCTCACCGAACAGGGCGAACACTGAAGCTTTCTTT. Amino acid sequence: CASSPNRANTEAFF.

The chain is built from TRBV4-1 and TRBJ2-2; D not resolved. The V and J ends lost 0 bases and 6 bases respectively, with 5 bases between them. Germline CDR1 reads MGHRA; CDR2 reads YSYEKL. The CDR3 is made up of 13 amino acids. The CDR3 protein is CASSQEAPGELFF. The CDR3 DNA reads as TGCGCCAGCAGCCAAGAGGCTCCCGGGGAGCTGTTTTTT.

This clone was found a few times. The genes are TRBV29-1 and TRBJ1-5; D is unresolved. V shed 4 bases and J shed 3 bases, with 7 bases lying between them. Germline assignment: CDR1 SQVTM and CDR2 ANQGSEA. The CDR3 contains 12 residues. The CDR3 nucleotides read TGCAGCGTTGGAGGATACAATCAGCCCCAGCATTTT. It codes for CSVGGYNQPQHF.

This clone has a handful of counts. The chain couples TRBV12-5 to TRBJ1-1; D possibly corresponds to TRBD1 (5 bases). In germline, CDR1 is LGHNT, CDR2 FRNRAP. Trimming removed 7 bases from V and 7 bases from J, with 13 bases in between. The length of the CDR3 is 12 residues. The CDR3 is CASALGAFEAFF. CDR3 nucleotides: TGTGCTAGTGCTCTTGGGGCCTTTGAAGCTTTCTTT.

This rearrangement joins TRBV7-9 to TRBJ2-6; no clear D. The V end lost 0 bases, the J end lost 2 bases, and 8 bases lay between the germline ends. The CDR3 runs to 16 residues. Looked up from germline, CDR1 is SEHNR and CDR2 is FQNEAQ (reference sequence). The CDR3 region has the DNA TGTGCCAGCAGCTTAGCCCAGGCTCCTGGGGCCAACGTCCTGACTTTC. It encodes CASSLAQAPGANVLTF. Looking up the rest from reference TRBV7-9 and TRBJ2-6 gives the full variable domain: DTGVSQNPRHKITKRGQNVTFRCDPISEHNRLYWYRQTLGQGPEFLTYFQNEAQLEKSRLLSDRFSAERPKGSFSTLEIQRTEQGDSAMYLCASSLAQAPGANVLTFGAGSRLTVL.

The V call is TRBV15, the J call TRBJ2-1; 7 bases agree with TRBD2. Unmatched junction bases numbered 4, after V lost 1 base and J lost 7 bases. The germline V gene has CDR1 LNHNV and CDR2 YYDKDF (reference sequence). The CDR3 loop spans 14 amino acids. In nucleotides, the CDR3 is TGTGCCACCAGCAGAGCGGGAGGCCCTAATGAGCAGTTCTTC. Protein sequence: CATSRAGGPNEQFF.

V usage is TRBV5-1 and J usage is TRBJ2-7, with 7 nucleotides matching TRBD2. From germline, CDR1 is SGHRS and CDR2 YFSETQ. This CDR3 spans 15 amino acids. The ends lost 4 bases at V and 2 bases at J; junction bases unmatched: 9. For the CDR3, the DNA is TGCGCCAGCAGCCTGGGAGCGGGGCTAACCTACGAGCAGTACTTC. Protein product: CASSLGAGLTYEQYF.

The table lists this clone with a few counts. CDR3 region: CASSLPQAPEAFF. CDR3 DNA: TGTGCCAGCAGCTTGCCACAGGCCCCTGAAGCTTTCTTT. The chain joins TRBV5-6 to TRBJ1-1; TRBD1 is a possible D gene (5 bases). Germline assignment: CDR1 SGHDT and CDR2 YYEEEE. The length of the CDR3 is 13 residues. The V gene lost 1 base and the J gene lost 6 bases, with 10 bases spanning the gap. Drawing the rest from reference TRBV5-6 and TRBJ1-1, the complete variable domain is DAGVTQSPTHLIKTRGQQVTLRCSPKSGHDTVSWYQQALGQGPQFIFQYYEEEERQRGNFPDRFSGHQFPNYSSELNVNALLLGDSALYLCASSLPQAPEAFFGQGTRLTVV.

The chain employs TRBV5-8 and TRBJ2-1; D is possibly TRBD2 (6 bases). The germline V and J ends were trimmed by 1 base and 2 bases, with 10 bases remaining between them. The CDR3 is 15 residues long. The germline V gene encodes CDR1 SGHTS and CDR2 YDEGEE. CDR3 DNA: TGTGCCAGCAGCTTGTCGCTAGCGACCTACAATGAGCAGTTCTTC. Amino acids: CASSLSLATYNEQFF.